The 32 T cell receptor beta chains given below trace back to one sample, sequenced in a study of T-cell memory formation after mild COVID-19. TCRdb re-analysed the 5' RACE reads in MiXCR, keeping a single row per CDR3 protein. The table has about 560,000 distinct CDR3 sequences, roughly a fifth seen once. Sequencing was carried out using PBMCs or a T cell subset sorted from them (not recorded which). These receptors originate from an adult woman who had mild COVID-19 (a few samples of this study predate the infection). Cell type and time point are not known.

This clonotype was observed a handful of times. The rearrangement joins TRBV6-2 or TRBV6-3 to TRBJ1-6; the D gene is possibly TRBD1 (5 bases). Trimming took 2 bases from V and 7 from J, leaving 15 bases between them. Germline lookup yields CDR1 MNHEY and CDR2 SVGEGT. The CDR3 has 16 residues. The CDR3 region is CASSYASTGRNSPLHF. DNA for the CDR3: TGTGCCAGCAGTTACGCGTCCACAGGCCGCAATTCACCCCTCCACTTT.

The chain employs TRBV19 and TRBJ2-1; a possible D gene is TRBD2 (5 bases). The CDR3 totals 14 residues. Germline V CDR1 and CDR2: LNHDA, SQIVND (reference sequence). V dropped 3 bases and J dropped 8 bases, with 14 bases sitting between them. CDR3 loop: CASSIYGERDEQFF. The CDR3 DNA is TGTGCCAGTAGTATTTATGGGGAGCGCGATGAGCAGTTCTTC. The full variable domain, rest sourced from reference TRBV19 and TRBJ2-1, is DGGITQSPKYLFRKEGQNVTLSCEQNLNHDAMYWYRQDPGQGLRLIYYSQIVNDFQKGDIAEGYSVSREKKESFPLTVTSAQKNPTAFYLCASSIYGERDEQFFGPGTRLTVL.

The table lists this clonotype with a few counts. The chain employs TRBV7-9 and TRBJ2-1; maybe TRBD2 (6 bases). There are 17 residues in the CDR3. Trimming stripped 5 bases from V and 1 base from J, with 18 bases between. The germline V gene has CDR1 SEHNR and CDR2 FQNEAQ (reference sequence). This CDR3 is CASSPPVSSGSYNEQFF. The CDR3 coding sequence is TGTGCCAGCAGCCCCCCAGTGAGTAGCGGATCCTACAATGAGCAGTTCTTC.

The J gene is TRBJ1-1, the V gene TRBV7-2; the D is unclear. Trimming stripped 3 bases from V and 0 bases from J, with 14 bases between. CDR3 size: 16 residues. Germline V gene sequence: CDR1 SGHTA, CDR2 FQGNSA. The DNA for the CDR3 is TGTGCCAGCAGCTTTGAAAACCCGAGCCTGAACACTGAAGCTTTCTTT. Its protein product is CASSFENPSLNTEAFF.

At least ten counts were recorded for this clonotype. The CDR3 DNA follows: TGTGCCAGCAGACCCTTCGCGGATAGCAATCAGCCCCAGCATTTT. Translating it yields CASRPFADSNQPQHF. The V gene is TRBV6-5, the J gene TRBJ1-5; D is unresolved. The CDR3 runs to 15 residues. With 6 bases removed from V and 0 bases from J, the gap between germline ends came to 12 bases. CDR1 is MNHEY, CDR2 SVGAGI, per germline.

The V gene is TRBV6-6, the J gene TRBJ2-7; 8 bases line up with TRBD1. The ends lost 5 bases at V and 5 bases at J; junction bases unmatched: 14. The CDR3 runs 16 residues. Germline V lookup: CDR1 MNHNY, CDR2 SVGAGI (reference sequence). Here the CDR3 DNA reads TGTGCCAGCAGTCACCTCACCGGGACAGGCACAGACGAGCAGTACTTC. This encodes CASSHLTGTGTDEQYF.

The chain carries TRBV12-5 and TRBJ2-3; D call uncertain. CDR1 LGHNT and CDR2 FRNRAP come from the germline V gene. The CDR3 is made up of 12 amino acids. Trimming left V 5 bases short and J 5 bases short, with 8 bases between. The CDR3 region has the DNA TGTGCTAGTGGTCCCGATTTAGATACGCAGTATTTT. Amino acid sequence: CASGPDLDTQYF.

In this sample, this clonotype turned up many times. This rearrangement joins TRBV5-6 to TRBJ2-7; no firm D call. This CDR3 is 14 amino acids long. Germline V gene data show CDR1 as SGHDT and CDR2 as YYEEEE. V dropped 4 bases and J dropped 4 bases, with 15 bases sitting between them. The CDR3 is CASSPTNSVYEQYF. CDR3 sequence (DNA): TGTGCCAGCAGCCCCACCAACTCTGTTTACGAGCAGTACTTC.

Only a few counts were recorded for this clonotype. CDR3 DNA: TGTGCCAGCAGCCCCCCCATTAGCGGTACCTACAATGAGCAGTTCTTC. As protein: CASSPPISGTYNEQFF. The chain employs TRBV7-9 and TRBJ2-1, with a weak D call TRBD2 (6 bases). The CDR3 totals 16 residues. The germline V gene encodes CDR1 SEHNR and CDR2 FQNEAQ (reference sequence). Trimming took off 5 bases at V and 2 bases at J, with 16 bases between the two ends.

CDR3 coding DNA: TGTGCCTGGACCGGGACAGGGAGCTCTGGGGCCAACGTCCTGACTTTC. This translates into CAWTGTGSSGANVLTF. The chain employs TRBV30 and TRBJ2-6, with 9 bases identical to TRBD1. Germline trimming cut 4 bases from V and 0 bases from J; bases unmatched to any gene: 4. The germline V gene has CDR1 GTSNPN and CDR2 SVGIG (reference sequence). The CDR3 runs 16 residues.

This rearrangement joins TRBV5-6 to TRBJ2-7, with 7 bases fitting TRBD2. Unmatched junction bases numbered 10, after V lost 3 bases and J lost 4 bases. Germline loops: CDR1 SGHDT, CDR2 YYEEEE. The CDR3 has 15 amino acids. The CDR3 is CASSSWGLAEYEQYF. The DNA for the CDR3 is TGTGCCAGCAGCTCCTGGGGCCTAGCGGAGTACGAGCAGTACTTC.

This CDR3 reads CASSLWGTRETQYF. The CDR3 coding sequence is TGTGCCAGCAGCTTGTGGGGGACTAGGGAGACCCAGTACTTC. This chain joins TRBV5-6 and TRBJ2-5, with 8 bases fitting TRBD2. Germline CDR1 reads SGHDT; CDR2 reads YYEEEE. V dropped 1 base and J dropped 5; count of bases not matched to a gene: 4. The CDR3 length is 14 residues.

The chain has TRBV7-2 and TRBJ1-2, with TRBD1 identical over 9 bases. After removal of 1 base from V and 5 bases from J, the junction contained 8 bases not matched to a gene. The CDR3 loop spans 16 amino acids. Germline V gene data show CDR1 as SGHTA and CDR2 as FQGNSA. For the CDR3, the DNA is TGTGCCAGCAGCTTAGGCGGACAGGGGACCGCTTATGGCTACACCTTC. Protein sequence: CASSLGGQGTAYGYTF.

Only a few counts were recorded for this clonotype. The V call is TRBV10-3, the J call TRBJ1-5; D not certain. Between the trimmed V and J ends, which lost 0 bases and 6 bases, there was a span of 9 bases. This CDR3 contains 14 residues. Germline-derived CDR1 and CDR2 are ENHRY and SYGVKD. CDR3 coding DNA: TGTGCCATCAGTGAGTCCTGGACCAGTCAGCCCCAGCATTTT. It specifies CAISESWTSQPQHF.

This clonotype was counted many times. This chain links TRBV30 with TRBJ2-3, with TRBD2 identical over 7 bases. Germline CDR1 reads GTSNPN; CDR2 reads SVGIG (reference sequence). V was clipped by 4 bases and J by 0 bases; unmatched bases: 7. The CDR3 runs to 15 residues. DNA for the CDR3: TGTGCCTGGACCATTTCGGGGGGTAGCACAGATACGCAGTATTTT. Translated, it gives CAWTISGGSTDTQYF.

The genes are TRBV11-3 and TRBJ1-5; tentative D call: TRBD1 (5 bases). CDR1 and CDR2 (germline): SGHNT, YENEEA. V lost 0 bases and J 3 bases, leaving 15 bases between the germline ends. The CDR3 is made up of 17 amino acids. CDR3 sequence: CASSLDRQGRINQPQHF. The CDR3 DNA follows: TGTGCCAGCAGCTTAGATCGGCAGGGAAGGATCAATCAGCCCCAGCATTTT. Drawing the rest from reference TRBV11-3 and TRBJ1-5, the complete variable domain is EAGVVQSPRYKIIEKKQPVAFWCNPISGHNTLYWYLQNLGQGPELLIRYENEEAVDDSQLPKDRFSAERLKGVDSTLKIQPAELGDSAVYLCASSLDRQGRINQPQHFGDGTRLSIL.

The chain couples TRBV5-1 to TRBJ2-3, with D unresolved. Germline CDR1 and CDR2: SGHRS and YFSETQ. The V end lost 2 bases, the J end lost 2 bases, and 9 bases lay between the germline ends. The CDR3 totals 14 residues. The CDR3 is CASSLGFYTDTQYF. The CDR3 DNA reads TGCGCCAGCAGCTTAGGCTTTTACACAGATACGCAGTATTTT.

This rearrangement joins TRBV20-1 to TRBJ2-1; TRBD2 agrees at 10 bases. Germline V lookup: CDR1 DFQATT, CDR2 SNEGSKA (reference sequence). CDR3 length equals 19 residues. The V gene end was trimmed by 4 bases and the J gene end by 5 bases; junction bases not matched to a gene: 20. In nucleotides, the CDR3 is TGCAGTGCTACCCCAGGACTAGCGGCCGATAAATTAACTAACAATGAGCAGTTCTTC. Amino acids: CSATPGLAADKLTNNEQFF.

About this clonotype itself: At one boundary the junction diverges from the germline segment, which might be a read error. J is TRBJ2-3 and V is TRBV4-2; D is uncertain. Germline loops: CDR1 LGHNA, CDR2 YNFKEQ. The CDR3 covers 15 residues. Here the CDR3 DNA reads TGTGACAGCAGCCAACGGCGCTCCCGCACAGATACGCAGTATTTT. Its protein is CDSSQRRSRTDTQYF.

The rearrangement links TRBV9 to TRBJ1-2, with 7 bases identical to TRBD1. The germline CDR1 and CDR2 sequences are SGDLS and YYNGEE. The CDR3 totals 12 residues. Trimming at V came to 6 bases and at J to 2 bases, leaving 1 base not matched to a gene. In DNA form, the CDR3 reads TGTGCCAGCATGGACAGGAACTATGGCTACACCTTC. Translated: CASMDRNYGYTF.

In its sample, this clonotype was seen a few times. V and J are TRBV20-1 and TRBJ1-4; weak D call: TRBD1 (5 bases). Germline assignment: CDR1 DFQATT and CDR2 SNEGSKA (reference sequence). The CDR3 is made up of 13 amino acids. V lost 6 bases and J lost 10, with 18 bases in between. CDR3 nucleotide sequence: TGCAGTGCGCCCAGGGTCGGTGCCGGAAAACTGTTTTTT. Residues: CSAPRVGAGKLFF.

This clonotype has a handful of counts. The DNA for the CDR3 is TGTGCCAGCAGGGGCCCGGGCACCGGGGAGCTGTTTTTT. Translating gives CASRGPGTGELFF. The chain employs TRBV25-1 and TRBJ2-2; D is uncertain. This CDR3 is built from 13 residues. The V end was cut by 6 bases, the J end by 4 bases, with 9 bases between. Germline V gene sequence: CDR1 MGHDK, CDR2 SYGVNS.

The chain employs TRBV7-6 and TRBJ2-7, with a tentative D call TRBD2 (5 bases). Trimming removed 1 base from V and 5 bases from J, with 15 bases in between. In germline, CDR1 is SGHVS, CDR2 FNYEAQ. The CDR3 runs to 15 residues. CDR3 nucleotide sequence: TGTGCCAGCAGCTTAGACGGACCGGCTAGCAACGAGCAGTACTTC. Translation: CASSLDGPASNEQYF. The full variable domain, completed using reference TRBV7-6 and TRBJ2-7, is GAGVSQSPRYKVTKRGQDVALRCDPISGHVSLYWYRQALGQGPEFLTYFNYEAQQDKSGLPNDRFSAERPEGSISTLTIQRTEQRDSAMYRCASSLDGPASNEQYFGPGTRLTVT.

The rearrangement joins TRBV24-1 to TRBJ2-1; D is ambiguous. The CDR3 runs to 11 residues. Germline lookup yields CDR1 KGHDR and CDR2 SFDVKD. The V end lost 6 bases, the J end lost 10 bases, and 9 bases lay between the germline ends. The DNA of the CDR3 is TGTGCCACCAGTATGGGCCCAGAGCAGTTCTTC. As protein: CATSMGPEQFF.

This clonotype was picked up a small number of times. V is TRBV13 and J is TRBJ2-3; possibly TRBD1 for D (5 bases). Per the germline V gene, CDR1 is PRHDT and CDR2 is FYEKMQ (reference sequence). V was trimmed by 5 bases and J by 1 base, leaving 10 bases between them. The CDR3 extends over 14 amino acids. The CDR3, as DNA: TGTGCCAGCAGCAAGGGGTTCGGCACAGATACGCAGTATTTT. As protein: CASSKGFGTDTQYF.

In nucleotides, the CDR3 is TGTGCCAGCAGCCATCTTCAGTCACTAGTCAACGAGCAGTACTTC. Translating gives CASSHLQSLVNEQYF. V and J are TRBV14 and TRBJ2-7; D perhaps matches TRBD2 (5 bases). Per the germline V gene, CDR1 is SGHDN and CDR2 is FVKESK. The CDR3 length is 15 residues. V lost 3 bases and J lost 5, with 17 bases in between.

This chain links TRBV6-5 with TRBJ1-2, with 7 bases identical to TRBD1. This CDR3 region has 17 residues. The V and J ends lost 5 bases and 4 bases, in that order; junction bases with no gene match: 16. The germline V gene encodes CDR1 MNHEY and CDR2 SVGAGI. The DNA of the CDR3 is TGTGCCAGCAGTAGACGGGACAGATTGAACGCCGTCTATGGCTACACCTTC. Translating gives CASSRRDRLNAVYGYTF.

The V gene is TRBV2, the J gene TRBJ2-2; D is uncertain. Germline values: CDR1 SNHLY, CDR2 FYNNEI. The V gene lost 5 bases and the J gene lost 0 bases, with 10 bases spanning the gap. The length of the CDR3 is 15 residues. This CDR3 is CASSKDASNTGELFF. The DNA of the CDR3 is TGTGCCAGCAGTAAGGACGCTTCGAACACCGGGGAGCTGTTTTTT.

In its sample, this clonotype was seen a few times. The V call is TRBV5-1, the J call TRBJ1-1; TRBD1 aligns across 9 bases. Germline loops: CDR1 SGHRS, CDR2 YFSETQ. This CDR3 comprises 16 residues. With 3 bases clipped from V and 1 base from J, the junction kept 7 bases outside the gene matches. The CDR3 reads CASSSGTGYENTEAFF. CDR3 in DNA: TGCGCCAGCAGCTCGGGGACAGGGTATGAGAACACTGAAGCTTTCTTT.

This clonotype was counted ten times or more. Compared with germline, one end of the junction differs, possibly owing to a read error. V usage is TRBV7-9 and J usage is TRBJ2-7; TRBD1 is a possible D gene (5 bases). Germline V CDR1 and CDR2: SEHNR, FQNEAQ (reference sequence). CDR3 length: 14 residues. The CDR3 nucleotides are TGCGCCAGCAGCTCCACAGGATACTCCTACGAGCAGTACTTC. Translating it yields CASSSTGYSYEQYF.

The chain carries TRBV29-1 and TRBJ2-7, with 10 bases aligning to TRBD2. This CDR3 spans 16 amino acids. CDR1 and CDR2 from the germline V gene are SQVTM and ANQGSEA. Trimming removed 3 bases from V and 1 base from J; junction bases left unmatched: 9. The CDR3 region has the DNA TGCAGCGTTGATCTAGCGGGAGAAGGGATATCCTACGAGCAGTACTTC. It codes for CSVDLAGEGISYEQYF.

Points on this clonotype: This could be a read error, since a much larger clone is one nucleotide away. The J gene is TRBJ2-5, the V gene TRBV6-5; D may be TRBD1 (6 bases). V lost 6 bases, J lost 2 bases, and 19 bases lay in between. This CDR3 is 16 amino acids long. CDR1 is MNHEY, CDR2 SVGAGI, per germline. The CDR3 nucleotides are TGTGCCAGCAGCCAAGACACAGGGAGCCTTCAAGAGACCCAGTACTTC. Protein product: CASSQDTGSLQETQYF.